Presented here are 18 T cell receptor beta chains from one specimen sequenced in a study of T cell repertoires in cytomegalovirus infection. TCRdb used MiXCR to reprocess the reads, holding one entry per CDR3 protein. The sample yields about 680,000 distinct CDR3 sequences, 24% seen once. Sequences were obtained from CD8+ T cells from PBMCs. The receptors here all came from a human donor in good health (CMV status not recorded). Some clones in this sample may be carry-over from other donors' samples.

In its sample, this clonotype was seen many times. The V gene is TRBV28, the J gene TRBJ2-2; D may be TRBD1 or TRBD2 (6 bases each). The CDR3 is 15 residues long. From germline, CDR1 is MDHEN and CDR2 SYDVKM. Deletions cut 3 bases from V and 5 bases from J, with 13 bases between. CDR3 DNA: TGTGCCAGCAGTTTCTGGGGGGCGAGAACCGGGGAGCTGTTTTTT. Translated, it gives CASSFWGARTGELFF.

The rearrangement uses TRBV14 and TRBJ2-7; the D gene is possibly TRBD2 (6 bases). Trimming cost V 2 bases and J 5 bases, with 13 bases left between them. The CDR3 is 14 amino acids. Per germline, CDR1 SGHDN and CDR2 FVKESK. The CDR3 here is CASSQPGTPHEQYF. DNA for the CDR3: TGTGCCAGCAGCCAACCCGGGACTCCCCACGAGCAGTACTTC. Complete variable domain (other parts from reference TRBV14 and TRBJ2-7): EAGVTQFPSHSVIEKGQTVTLRCDPISGHDNLYWYRRVMGKEIKFLLHFVKESKQDESGMPNNRFLAERTGGTYSTLKVQPAELEDSGVYFCASSQPGTPHEQYFGPGTRLTVT.

V gene TRBV20-1 combines with J gene TRBJ2-3; D ambiguous. The V end was cut by 6 bases, the J end by 8 bases, with 24 bases between. The germline gives CDR1 DFQATT, CDR2 SNEGSKA (reference sequence). The CDR3 is 15 amino acids. The CDR3 is CSATFRAGRMGTQYF. CDR3 in DNA: TGCAGTGCCACGTTTAGGGCAGGTCGGATGGGTACGCAGTATTTT.

This clonotype was seen a few times. The chain links TRBV7-8 to TRBJ2-2; tentatively, D is TRBD2 (5 bases). The germline V gene encodes CDR1 SGHVS and CDR2 FQNEAQ. The CDR3 runs 16 residues. Deletions cut 5 bases from V and 3 bases from J, with 16 bases between. CDR3 sequence (DNA): TGTGCCAGCAGCCCTAGTAGAGGGAGAGACACCGGGGAGCTGTTTTTT. This gives the protein CASSPSRGRDTGELFF.

V is TRBV6-6 and J is TRBJ1-1; D not resolved. CDR3 size: 14 residues. V lost 6 bases, J lost 5 bases, and 16 bases lay in between. Per germline, CDR1 MNHNY and CDR2 SVGAGI (reference sequence). CDR3 amino acids: CASSHRGTLTEAFF. Written as DNA, the CDR3 is TGTGCCAGCAGCCACCGGGGTACCTTGACTGAAGCTTTCTTT.

This clonotype was counted many times. The chain carries TRBV7-6 and TRBJ1-1, with D unresolved. V gave up 3 bases and J gave up 2 bases, with 19 bases separating them. The CDR3 spans 17 residues. From germline, CDR1 is SGHVS and CDR2 FNYEAQ. As DNA, the CDR3 is TGTGCCAGCAGCTTTTTTGTGAAGGGTGCTTCAAACACTGAAGCTTTCTTT. Amino acid sequence: CASSFFVKGASNTEAFF.

The chain has TRBV13 and TRBJ2-5; a possible D gene is TRBD2 (5 bases). Germline CDR1 and CDR2: PRHDT and FYEKMQ (reference sequence). There are 15 residues in the CDR3. Trimming left V 8 bases short and J 1 base short, with 17 bases between. CDR3 residues: CASGRIYGIQETQYF. The CDR3 bases are TGTGCCAGCGGACGGATATACGGGATCCAAGAGACCCAGTACTTC. Looking up the rest from reference TRBV13 and TRBJ2-5 gives the full variable domain: AAGVIQSPRHLIKEKRETATLKCYPIPRHDTVYWYQQGPGQDPQFLISFYEKMQSDKGSIPDRFSAQQFSDYHSELNMSSLELGDSALYFCASGRIYGIQETQYFGPGTRLLVL.

The chain employs TRBV7-8 and TRBJ1-2; a weak D match, TRBD1 (6 bases). Germline V CDR1 and CDR2: SGHVS, FQNEAQ. CDR3 length: 15 residues. The V end lost 4 bases, the J end lost 0 bases, and 12 bases lay between the germline ends. CDR3 in amino acids: CASSSGVSPNYGYTF. The CDR3 nucleotides read TGTGCCAGCAGCTCAGGGGTTTCTCCTAACTATGGCTACACCTTC.

The rearrangement uses TRBV2 and TRBJ1-2; no reliable D call. The CDR3 has 14 residues. Looked up from germline, CDR1 is SNHLY and CDR2 is FYNNEI. V lost 0 bases and J 8 bases, leaving 13 bases between the germline ends. CDR3 in amino acids: CASSEARASGGYTF. The DNA for the CDR3 is TGTGCCAGCAGTGAAGCTAGAGCCAGTGGAGGCTACACCTTC.

Details on this clonotype: Given a much more abundant clone one base away, this may be a read error. The chain combines TRBV13 with TRBJ1-4, with D uncertain. V was pared by 2 bases and J by 8 bases, with 3 bases between. Germline loops: CDR1 PRHDT, CDR2 FYEKMQ (reference sequence). The CDR3 contains 11 residues. DNA of the CDR3: TGTGCCAGCAGCTTAAAAGAAAAACTGTTTTTT. Translation: CASSLKEKLFF.

The chain has TRBV14 and TRBJ2-7, with unresolved D. The V gene lost 0 bases and the J gene lost 4 bases, with 7 bases spanning the gap. Germline CDR1 SGHDN, CDR2 FVKESK. CDR3 length equals 13 residues. The CDR3 here is CASSQEAGYEQYF. In DNA, the CDR3 is TGTGCCAGCAGCCAAGAGGCTGGGTACGAGCAGTACTTC. Drawing the rest from reference TRBV14 and TRBJ2-7, the complete variable domain is EAGVTQFPSHSVIEKGQTVTLRCDPISGHDNLYWYRRVMGKEIKFLLHFVKESKQDESGMPNNRFLAERTGGTYSTLKVQPAELEDSGVYFCASSQEAGYEQYFGPGTRLTVT.

Many counts were recorded for this clonotype. The chain carries TRBV7-2 and TRBJ2-7, with TRBD1 matching 7 bases. The CDR3 is 13 amino acids. Trimming took 4 bases from V and 4 from J; bases not matched to a gene: 4. Looked up from germline, CDR1 is SGHTA and CDR2 is FQGNSA. CDR3 in amino acids: CASSWGTAYEQYV. The CDR3 nucleotides are TGTGCCAGCAGCTGGGGGACAGCGTACGAGCAGTACGTC.

This clonotype was found many times. V gene TRBV6-2 or TRBV6-3 combines with J gene TRBJ2-5, with D maybe TRBD2 (5 bases). CDR1 and CDR2 (germline): MNHEY, SVGEGT. This CDR3 has 12 amino acids. Trimming removed 6 bases from V and 5 bases from J, with 10 bases in between. The CDR3 here is CASSLDYETQYF. CDR3 DNA sequence: TGTGCCAGCAGCCTCGACTACGAGACCCAGTACTTC.

In its sample, this clonotype was seen a few times. The V call is TRBV20-1, the J call TRBJ1-5, with TRBD1 identical over 8 bases. The germline CDR1 and CDR2 sequences are DFQATT and SNEGSKA (reference sequence). Trimming took 6 bases from V and 7 from J; bases not matched to a gene: 8. This CDR3 is built from 13 residues. The CDR3: CSATGQGEQPQHF. The CDR3 nucleotides read TGCAGTGCGACTGGACAGGGTGAACAGCCCCAGCATTTT.

The CDR3 DNA is TGTGCCAGCAGCCTCCCGGGGTACCAGAACTATGGCTACACCTTC. Translated, it gives CASSLPGYQNYGYTF. V is TRBV7-6 and J is TRBJ1-2; D is unclear. Trimming removed 5 bases from V and 2 bases from J, with 15 bases in between. The CDR3 runs to 15 residues. CDR1 and CDR2 (germline): SGHVS, FNYEAQ.

In this sample, this clonotype turned up many times. The genes are TRBV7-9 and TRBJ2-4, with a tentative D call TRBD2 (5 bases). Trimming stripped 6 bases from V and 8 bases from J, with 11 bases between. Germline-derived CDR1 and CDR2 are SEHNR and FQNEAQ (reference sequence). The CDR3 runs to 12 residues. The CDR3 loop reads CASRGGGDIQYF. In DNA form, the CDR3 reads TGTGCCAGCAGGGGTGGAGGAGACATTCAGTACTTC. Complete variable domain (other parts from reference TRBV7-9 and TRBJ2-4): DTGVSQNPRHKITKRGQNVTFRCDPISEHNRLYWYRQTLGQGPEFLTYFQNEAQLEKSRLLSDRFSAERPKGSFSTLEIQRTEQGDSAMYLCASRGGGDIQYFGAGTRLSVL.

The V and J genes are TRBV20-1 and TRBJ2-7, with D possibly being TRBD1 (5 bases). This CDR3 contains 13 residues. Germline assignment: CDR1 DFQATT and CDR2 SNEGSKA (reference sequence). V lost 0 bases, J lost 3 bases, and 9 bases lay in between. In DNA form, the CDR3 reads TGCAGTGCTAGAGATAAGACAGTCTACGAGCAGTACGTC. This encodes CSARDKTVYEQYV.

This clonotype was seen only a few times. The rearrangement links TRBV6-5 to TRBJ2-5; 8 bases line up with TRBD2. The V and J ends lost 2 bases and 4 bases, in that order; junction bases with no gene match: 3. Germline values: CDR1 MNHEY, CDR2 SVGAGI. This CDR3 region has 14 residues. In DNA, the CDR3 is TGTGCCAGCAGTTACGCGGGGGGTGGAGAGACCCAGTACTTC. It encodes CASSYAGGGETQYF.